The 10 T cell receptor beta chains below all came from one sample that was sequenced in a study of shared clonotypes between healthy human individuals. The table came from immunoSEQ multiplex PCR; TCRdb's copy has only in-frame clones and leaves some out. The sample consists of 750,000 to 1,000,000 clones, 90% to 95% of them appearing once. Naive CD8 cells were CD45RO-negative, positively selected for CCR7, excluding terminally differentiated effector memory CD45RA+ cells. The sample comprised naive CD8+ T cells sorted from blood. The receptors were gathered from a man aged 25 to 40 in good health.

In this sample, this clone turned up once. V is TRBV4-2 and J is TRBJ2-7; possibly TRBD2 for D (5 bases). Germline values: CDR1 LGHNA, CDR2 YNFKEQ. The V and J ends lost 3 bases and 0 bases respectively, with 15 bases between them. This CDR3 contains 16 residues. CDR3 in DNA: TGTGCCAGCAGCCAGCAGCTAGCTTCCCCCTCCTACGAGCAGTACTTC. Encoded protein: CASSQQLASPSYEQYF.

This sequence joins TRBV4-1 and TRBJ1-1, with D unresolved. CDR3 length: 15 amino acids. Per the germline V gene, CDR1 is MGHRA and CDR2 is YSYEKL. Trimming left V 1 base short and J 3 bases short, with 12 bases between. CDR3 protein: CASSQGAGKYTEAFF. DNA of the CDR3: TGCGCCAGCAGCCAAGGGGCGGGAAAGTACACTGAAGCTTTCTTT.

The chain couples TRBV7-9 to TRBJ1-4; possible D gene TRBD1, 6 bases. Germline lookup yields CDR1 SEHNR and CDR2 FQNEAQ (reference sequence). The CDR3 consists of 15 residues. Trimming took 2 bases from V and 3 from J, leaving 10 bases between them. The CDR3 sequence is CASSLSQGPNEKLFF. The CDR3 region has the DNA TGTGCCAGCAGCTTATCACAGGGACCTAATGAAAAACTGTTTTTT.

The chain carries TRBV7-6 and TRBJ2-1, with 13 bases matching TRBD2. Germline V gives CDR1 SGHVS, CDR2 FNYEAQ. The CDR3 has 16 amino acids. Trimming at V came to 1 base and at J to 6 bases, leaving 3 bases not matched to a gene. CDR3 sequence: CASSLEGLAGSNEQFF. DNA for the CDR3: TGTGCCAGCAGCTTAGAGGGACTAGCGGGATCCAATGAGCAGTTCTTC.

The V call is TRBV5-4, the J call TRBJ2-6; the match to TRBD1 covers 9 bases. This CDR3 region has 17 residues. The germline CDR1 and CDR2 sequences are SGHNT and YYREEE (reference sequence). Unmatched junction bases numbered 10, after V lost 5 bases and J lost 4 bases. CDR3: CASRDVGQGSGANVLTF. CDR3 coding DNA: TGTGCCAGCAGGGACGTGGGACAGGGATCAGGGGCCAACGTCCTGACTTTC.

The chain links TRBV27 to TRBJ1-5, with 7 bases identical to TRBD1. From germline, CDR1 is MNHEY and CDR2 SMNVEV (reference sequence). There are 14 residues in the CDR3. The junction had 8 bases not matched to a gene; V was cut back by 10 bases and J by 2 bases. CDR3 residues: CATSGGYGNQPQHF. In nucleotides, the CDR3 is TGTGCCACTTCAGGGGGATACGGCAATCAGCCCCAGCATTTT.

J is TRBJ2-1 and V is TRBV19, with D perhaps assigned TRBD1 or TRBD2 (5 bases each). Germline CDR1 is LNHDA and CDR2 is SQIVND (reference sequence). CDR3 length equals 13 residues. Trimming stripped 7 bases from V and 3 bases from J, with 10 bases between. In DNA form, the CDR3 reads TGTGCCAGTAACGGGGCTTACTACAATGAGCAGTTCTTC. Its protein is CASNGAYYNEQFF.

The chain couples TRBV28 to TRBJ1-5; TRBD1 matches 9 bases. Germline CDR1 reads MDHEN; CDR2 reads SYDVKM. CDR3 length: 15 residues. With V trimmed by 3 bases and J by 1 base, 1 base remained unmatched. CDR3 residues: CASSFGQGSNQPQHF. The CDR3 DNA follows: TGTGCCAGCAGTTTTGGACAGGGGAGCAATCAGCCCCAGCATTTT.

Note on this clone: A read error is possible here, since a much larger clone lies one base away. The sample carries other DNA sequences with the same CDR3. The chain combines TRBV28 with TRBJ1-1; D unclear. Germline CDR1 and CDR2: MDHEN and SYDVKM. The CDR3 contains 12 residues. V was pared by 4 bases and J by 0 bases, with 3 bases between. The CDR3 loop is CASSWVNTEAFF. In nucleotides, the CDR3 is TGTGCCAGCAGTTGGGTGAACACTGAAGCTTTCTTT.

V and J are TRBV13 and TRBJ2-7; 15 positions agree with TRBD2. There are 18 residues in the CDR3. Per germline, CDR1 PRHDT and CDR2 FYEKMQ (reference sequence). V trimming: 2 bases; J trimming: 5 bases; junction bases outside the gene matches: 10. This CDR3 reads CASSLFGLAGGPFNEQYF. In DNA form, the CDR3 reads TGTGCCAGCAGCTTATTTGGACTAGCGGGAGGGCCGTTCAACGAGCAGTACTTC.